There are a few counts of the clone carrying this TCR beta chain. Its matching antigen is unknown. Sample-barcoded 5' priming and a J-beta primer mix drove a second PCR of about 7 to 12 cycles. Each of the cDNA molecules was tagged by a template-switch adaptor with 12 random nucleotides. TCRdb reprocessed the 5' RACE reads via MiXCR and lists one record per CDR3 protein. The data contain 2 million or so distinct CDR3 sequences, less than 50% of them singletons. Germline CDR1 reads SGHTA; CDR2 reads FQGNSA. The length of the CDR3 is 13 residues. V dropped 5 bases and J dropped 5 bases, with 12 bases sitting between them. The sample originates from a study of blood T cells in healthy people across ages. Notes on the study in general: A greater number of naive CD4+ cells and higher diversity distinguished long-lived donors from aged donors. The study could not conclusively compare naive and antigen-experienced cells, given its unsorted PBMCs.

Each sample gave at least 7 million isolated PBMCs. Sequenced: blood. This clonotype originated in a middle-aged woman in good health. The chain couples TRBV7-2 to TRBJ1-2, with no clear D. The CDR3 sequence is CASSTNGPYGYTF. The CDR3 bases are TGTGCCAGCAGCACTAACGGTCCTTATGGCTACACCTTC.